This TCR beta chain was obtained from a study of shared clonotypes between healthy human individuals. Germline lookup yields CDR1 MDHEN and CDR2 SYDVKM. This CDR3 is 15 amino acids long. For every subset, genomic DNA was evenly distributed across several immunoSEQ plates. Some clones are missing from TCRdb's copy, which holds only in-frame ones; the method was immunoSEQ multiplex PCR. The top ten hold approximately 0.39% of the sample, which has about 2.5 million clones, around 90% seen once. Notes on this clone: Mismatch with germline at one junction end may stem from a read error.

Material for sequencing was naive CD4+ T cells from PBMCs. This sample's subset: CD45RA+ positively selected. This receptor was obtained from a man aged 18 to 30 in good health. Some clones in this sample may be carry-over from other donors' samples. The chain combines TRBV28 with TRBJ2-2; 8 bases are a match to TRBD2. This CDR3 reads CASSLSGGNAGELFF. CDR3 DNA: TGTGCCAGCAGTTTATCGGGGGGGAACGCCGGGGAGCTGTTTTTT.